The 8 T cell receptor beta chains below were found in one sample sequenced in a study of shared clonotypes between healthy human individuals. Naive-designated CD8 cells lacked CD45RO, were positively enriched for CCR7, and omitted terminally differentiated effector memory CD45RA+ cells. The method was immunoSEQ multiplex PCR; TCRdb's version includes in-frame clones alone and lacks a portion of them. The profile covers around 2.1 million clones, with approximately 94% appearing a single time and under 2% taken by the ten largest. The material sequenced was naive CD8+ T cells from PBMCs. The origin of the receptors is a man aged 18 to 30 in good health. Some clones in this sample may be carry-over from other donors' samples.

V usage is TRBV29-1 and J usage is TRBJ2-7; 7 bases fit TRBD1. The V and J ends lost 6 bases and 0 bases, in that order; junction bases with no gene match: 5. This CDR3 has 13 residues. The V gene's germline CDR1 is SQVTM and CDR2 ANQGSEA. The CDR3 DNA sequence: TGCAGCGTCCGGACAGGACTCTCCTACGAGCAGTACTTC. Its protein product is CSVRTGLSYEQYF.

This clone was recorded a few times. This chain links TRBV30 with TRBJ1-5, with D hard to call. From germline, CDR1 is GTSNPN and CDR2 SVGIG (reference sequence). The CDR3 consists of 15 residues. Trimming removed 2 bases from V and 4 bases from J, with 15 bases in between. Here the CDR3 DNA reads TGTGCCTGGAGTCCCCCCGGGCAGGCAAATCAGCCCCAGCATTTT. This sequence encodes CAWSPPGQANQPQHF.

The V and J genes are TRBV5-6 and TRBJ1-1, with TRBD1 as a possible D gene (5 bases). This CDR3 is 14 amino acids long. The V gene lost 0 bases and the J gene lost 2 bases, with 8 bases spanning the gap. CDR1 and CDR2 (germline): SGHDT, YYEEEE. CDR3 protein: CASSLARVNTEAFF. The CDR3 nucleotides read TGTGCCAGCAGCTTGGCCAGGGTTAACACTGAAGCTTTCTTT.

The chain recombines TRBV2 with TRBJ2-1; 11 bases line up with TRBD2. There are 18 residues in the CDR3. The ends lost 6 bases at V and 6 bases at J; junction bases unmatched: 16. CDR1 SNHLY and CDR2 FYNNEI come from the germline V gene. Written as DNA, the CDR3 is TGTGCCAGCAGAGATTACCTAGCGGGAGGCCTTTCTTTCAATGAGCAGTTCTTC. It specifies CASRDYLAGGLSFNEQFF.

The chain is built from TRBV29-1 and TRBJ2-3, with D unresolved. The germline V gene encodes CDR1 SQVTM and CDR2 ANQGSEA. V lost 7 bases, J lost 0 bases, and 14 bases lay in between. This CDR3 has 14 amino acids. The CDR3 region is CSAGAWGSTDTQYF. The CDR3, as DNA: TGCAGCGCCGGTGCCTGGGGTAGCACAGATACGCAGTATTTT.

The chain recombines TRBV28 with TRBJ1-6, with TRBD1 as a possible D gene (5 bases). CDR1 is MDHEN, CDR2 SYDVKM, per germline. This CDR3 spans 15 amino acids. V was clipped by 1 base and J by 8 bases, with 12 bases between them. The CDR3 sequence is CASSLSLTGHSPLHF. The CDR3 DNA sequence: TGTGCCAGCAGTTTATCTCTTACAGGTCATTCACCCCTCCACTTT.

This clone was seen just once. This sequence joins TRBV28 and TRBJ2-7; 7 nucleotides match TRBD2. This CDR3 is built from 13 residues. V lost 7 bases, J lost 5 bases, and 8 bases stayed unmatched. Germline V gives CDR1 MDHEN, CDR2 SYDVKM. The CDR3 region has the DNA TGTGCCAGCACTGCGGGGCTAGCGGACGAGCAGTACTTC. Protein: CASTAGLADEQYF.

V is TRBV27 and J is TRBJ2-7; possibly TRBD1 for D (6 bases). V was clipped by 3 bases and J by 0 bases, with 15 bases between them. Per germline, CDR1 MNHEY and CDR2 SMNVEV (reference sequence). The CDR3 has 16 amino acids. This CDR3 reads CASSFSTGEDSYEQYF. The CDR3 DNA follows: TGTGCCAGCAGTTTCTCGACAGGTGAAGACTCCTACGAGCAGTACTTC.